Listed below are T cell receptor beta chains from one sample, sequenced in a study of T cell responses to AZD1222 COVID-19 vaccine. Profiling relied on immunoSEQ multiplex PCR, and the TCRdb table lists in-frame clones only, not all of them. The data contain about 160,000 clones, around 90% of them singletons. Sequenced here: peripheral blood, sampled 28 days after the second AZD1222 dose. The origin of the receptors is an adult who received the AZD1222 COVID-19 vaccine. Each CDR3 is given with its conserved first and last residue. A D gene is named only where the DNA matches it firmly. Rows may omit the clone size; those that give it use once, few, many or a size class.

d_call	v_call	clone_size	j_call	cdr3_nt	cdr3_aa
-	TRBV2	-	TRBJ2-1	TGTGCCAGCAGTAGAGGTTCCTACAATGAGCAGTTCTTC	CASSRGSYNEQFF
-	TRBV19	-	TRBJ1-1	TGTGCCAGTAGTAGTTACAGGCTCCGGGGAATGAACACTGAAGCTTTCTTT	CASSSYRLRGMNTEAFF
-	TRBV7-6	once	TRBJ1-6	TGTGCCAGCAGCTTAGAGGAGGCAGGCGCGTTCCTCCACTTT	CASSLEEAGAFLHF
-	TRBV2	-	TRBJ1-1	TGTGCCTACCTGGGGAATCTCACTGAAGCTTTCTTT	CAYLGNLTEAFF
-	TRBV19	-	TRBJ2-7	TGTGCCAGTAGTAAAGTCGGTGTCTACGAGCAGTACTTC	CASSKVGVYEQYF
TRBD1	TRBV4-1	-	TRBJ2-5	TGCGCCAGCAGCCCAGGGGCGGGACAGGGACAAGAGACCCAGTACTTC	CASSPGAGQGQETQYF
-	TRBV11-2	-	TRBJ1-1	TGTGCCAGCAGTTTGAGGGGCCTATACAACTTGGACCGGTCACGTTTCGCTCTTGAAGCTTTCTTT	CASSLRGLYNLDRSRFALEAFF
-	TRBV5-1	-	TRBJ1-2	TGCGCCAGCACAGGGACTAACTATGGCTACACCTTC	CASTGTNYGYTF
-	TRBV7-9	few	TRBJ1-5	TGTGCCAGCAGCTTGACAGTTGCGGGCAATCAGCCCCAGCATTTT	CASSLTVAGNQPQHF
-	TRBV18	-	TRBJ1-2	TGTGCCAGCTCAACTGCGGGTTGGGAGTATGGCTACACCTTC	CASSTAGWEYGYTF
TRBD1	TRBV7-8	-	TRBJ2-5	TGTGCCAGCAGCGTCTCCCAGGGACAGGTCGAGTACTTC	CASSVSQGQVEYF
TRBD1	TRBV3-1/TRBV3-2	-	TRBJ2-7	TGTGCCAGCAGCCAAGCAGGGGGTACCTACTCCTACGAGCAGTACTTC	CASSQAGGTYSYEQYF
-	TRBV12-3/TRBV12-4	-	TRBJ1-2	TGTGCCAGCAGTCCCAGGGATAGTCTAGGCTACACCTTC	CASSPRDSLGYTF
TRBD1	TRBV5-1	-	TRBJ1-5	TGCGCCAGCAGCGTGAACTCACAGGGGGTTAGGCATTTT	CASSVNSQGVRHF
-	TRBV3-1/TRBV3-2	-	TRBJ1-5	TGTGCCAGCAGCCAAGCGGCAGGACTGGGTCAGCCCCAGCATTTT	CASSQAAGLGQPQHF
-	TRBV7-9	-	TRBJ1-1	TGTGCCAGCAGCTTAAGTCCGGGCCATGGGAACACTGAAGCTTTCTTT	CASSLSPGHGNTEAFF
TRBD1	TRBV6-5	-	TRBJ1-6	TGTGCCAGCCGGCGGGGACAGAACTATTCACCCCTCCACTTT	CASRRGQNYSPLHF
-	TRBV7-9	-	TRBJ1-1	TGTGCCAGCAGCTTATTTAGCCAGGGGATGGGTGAAGCTTTCTTT	CASSLFSQGMGEAFF
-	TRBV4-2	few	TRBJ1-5	TGTGCCAGCAGCCAAGATTGGGGAGAGCCCCAGCATTTT	CASSQDWGEPQHF
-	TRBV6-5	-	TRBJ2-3	TGTGCCAGCACCGGGACCACCCCGGCAGATACGCAGTATTTT	CASTGTTPADTQYF
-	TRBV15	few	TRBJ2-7	TGTGCCACCAGCAGAGAGGTAATCAGGGCCTACGAGCAGTACTTC	CATSREVIRAYEQYF
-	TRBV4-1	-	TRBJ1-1	TGCGCCAGCAGCCACCTGACAGAACTCACTGAAGCTTTCTTT	CASSHLTELTEAFF
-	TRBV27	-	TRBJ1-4	TGTGCCAGCAGAGCCGGGTGGGGGGAAAAACTGTTTTTT	CASRAGWGEKLFF
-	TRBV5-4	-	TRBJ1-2	TGTGCCAGCAGCTTGGACAAAGGGGGCTACACCTTC	CASSLDKGGYTF
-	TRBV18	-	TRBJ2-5	TGTGCCAGCTCCCCCGGGACCCAAGAGACCCAGTACTTC	CASSPGTQETQYF
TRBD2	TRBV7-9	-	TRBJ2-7	TGTGCCAGCCCTACCGGGACTAGCGGGGGGGTCTCCTACGAGCAGTACTTC	CASPTGTSGGVSYEQYF
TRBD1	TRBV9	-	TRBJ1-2	TGTGCCAGCAGCGCCGACCACAGGGGATCTAACTATGGCTACACCTTC	CASSADHRGSNYGYTF
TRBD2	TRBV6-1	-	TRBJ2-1	TGTGCCAGCAGTGAGATGGCATGGAGTATATCTAGCGGGGGGTACAATGAGCAGTTCTTC	CASSEMAWSISSGGYNEQFF
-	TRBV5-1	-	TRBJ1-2	TGCGCCAGCAGCTTTGAGCCAGGAGGAAACTATGGCTACACCTTC	CASSFEPGGNYGYTF
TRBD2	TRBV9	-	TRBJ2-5	TGTGCCAGCAGCGTAGGTAGCGGGGGGGCCCGAGAGACCCAGTACTTC	CASSVGSGGARETQYF
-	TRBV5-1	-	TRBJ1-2	TGCGCCAGCAGCCACGGGCCGGGGAAGGATGGCTACACCTTC	CASSHGPGKDGYTF
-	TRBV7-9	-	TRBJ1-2	TGTGCCAGCAGCGGGGACACGGGGGCCATGTATGGCTACACCTTC	CASSGDTGAMYGYTF
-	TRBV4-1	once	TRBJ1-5	TGCGCCAGCAGCCAATGGCCCGGGGGGAATCAGCCCCAGCATTTT	CASSQWPGGNQPQHF
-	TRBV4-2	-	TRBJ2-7	TGTGCCAGCAGCCAAGATCCCCCACAGGGGAGGTCCTACGAGCAGTACTTC	CASSQDPPQGRSYEQYF
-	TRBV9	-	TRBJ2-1	TGTGCCAGCAGCGGACAGGGGGCTTTAGCGGGGGCAACTTACAATGAGCAGTTCTTC	CASSGQGALAGATYNEQFF
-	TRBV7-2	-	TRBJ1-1	TGTGCCAGCAACCCCTCGGGTGGTAGGCTCCAAGCTTTCTTT	CASNPSGGRLQAFF
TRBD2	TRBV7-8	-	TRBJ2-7	TGTGCCAGCAGTCTAGGGAGACTAGCGGTAGGCGAGCAGTACTTC	CASSLGRLAVGEQYF
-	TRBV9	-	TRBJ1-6	TGTGCCAGCAGCGTAGTGGGGGCGCGGGATTCACCCCTCCACTTT	CASSVVGARDSPLHF
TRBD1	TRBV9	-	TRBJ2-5	TGTGCCAGCAGCGTCGGACAGGCGGGTGAGACCCAGTACTTC	CASSVGQAGETQYF
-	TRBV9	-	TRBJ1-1	TGTGCCAGCAGCGGAAGAGAAGGGGGTATTGGCACTGAAGCTTTCTTT	CASSGREGGIGTEAFF
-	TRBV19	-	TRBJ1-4	TGTGCCAGTAGTAAGCAGGGGCTTTACCTGAATGAAAAACTGTTTTTT	CASSKQGLYLNEKLFF
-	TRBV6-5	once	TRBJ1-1	TGTGCCAGCAGTTACGGCGGAGGGACCCCTGAAGCTTTCTTT	CASSYGGGTPEAFF
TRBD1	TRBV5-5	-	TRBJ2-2	TGTGCCAGCAGCTATGGGACAGCGAACACCGGGGAGCTGTTTTTT	CASSYGTANTGELFF
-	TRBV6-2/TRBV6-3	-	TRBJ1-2	TGTGCCAGCAGTTACGGGTACAGGGTTTATGGCTACACCTTC	CASSYGYRVYGYTF
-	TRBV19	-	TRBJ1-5	TGTGCCAGTACCACCGGGGGCCGCAATCAGCCCCAGCATTTT	CASTTGGRNQPQHF
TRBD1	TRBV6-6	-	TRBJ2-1	TGTGCCAGCAGTCCACCGGGACAGGATTACAATGAGCAGTTCTTC	CASSPPGQDYNEQFF
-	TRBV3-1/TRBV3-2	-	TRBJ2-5	TGTGCCAGCAGCCAAGGACTGGTCCGTGCCCAAGAGACCCAGTACTTC	CASSQGLVRAQETQYF
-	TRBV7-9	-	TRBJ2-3	TGTGCCAGCACCTGGTCAGGCTCTAGGACAGATACGCAGTATTTT	CASTWSGSRTDTQYF
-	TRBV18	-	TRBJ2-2	TGTGCCAGCTCACCTCCGATTGCCAACACCGGGGAGCTGTTTTTT	CASSPPIANTGELFF